The text below deals with one T cell receptor beta chain. The source of the sample is a study of blood T cell repertoires in COVID-19. Study context: COVID-19 samples collected from the United States, Italy and Spain covered acute and convalescent phases. T cells, B-cell-depleted T cells, or PBMCs supplied cDNA or gDNA.

Trimming stripped 3 bases from V and 6 bases from J, with 18 bases between. This CDR3 is 16 amino acids long. Germline V gives CDR1 LNHDA, CDR2 SQIVND (reference sequence). Per the original data handling: Amplification of reference gene primers was used by the study to estimate nucleated cell counts. The repertoire was sequenced with immunoSEQ multiplex PCR; TCRdb's copy has only in-frame clones and lacks some. For V, J and clone size, that table is used; D and trimming come from the DNA. The repertoire has 300,000 or so clones, about 87% of them found once; the top ten carry roughly 7.1%. This receptor was obtained from a woman aged 50 to 65 who had recovered from COVID-19. V and J are TRBV19 and TRBJ1-5, with D possibly matching TRBD1 (6 bases). Sequencing used peripheral blood. In DNA, the CDR3 is TGTGCCAGTAGTATGTTTGAAGCCGGGGGGCGTCAGCCCCAGCATTTT. This sequence encodes CASSMFEAGGRQPQHF.